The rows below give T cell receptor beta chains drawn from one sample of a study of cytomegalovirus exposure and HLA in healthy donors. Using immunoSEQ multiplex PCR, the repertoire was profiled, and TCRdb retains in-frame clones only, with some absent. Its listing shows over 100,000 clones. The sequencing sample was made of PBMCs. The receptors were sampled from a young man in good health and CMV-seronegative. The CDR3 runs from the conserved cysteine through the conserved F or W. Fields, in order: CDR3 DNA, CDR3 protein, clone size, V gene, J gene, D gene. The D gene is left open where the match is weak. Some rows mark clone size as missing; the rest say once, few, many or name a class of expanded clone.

DNA: TGTGCCAGCAGCCTATTGGACAGGGCCGCCAACACCGGGGAGCTGTTTTTT
CDR3: CASSLLDRAANTGELFF
size: .
V: TRBV7-6
J: TRBJ2-2
D: TRBD1

DNA: TGCGCCAGCAGCTTGGCGGTTTCTAGTGAGCAGTTCTTC
CDR3: CASSLAVSSEQFF
size: .
V: TRBV5-1
J: TRBJ2-1
D: .

DNA: TGTGCCAGCAGCCAACACGGAGGGTTGGGCAGGGAACCCTACGAGCAGTACTTC
CDR3: CASSQHGGLGREPYEQYF
size: .
V: TRBV5-6
J: TRBJ2-7
D: .

DNA: TGCGCCAGCAGCCCCTCCGGTGGGAGTTTTGGTCCGGCACGGTATGGCTACACCTTC
CDR3: CASSPSGGSFGPARYGYTF
size: .
V: TRBV4-1
J: TRBJ1-2
D: .

DNA: TGTGCCAGTAGCCCAGGGGATCGCGGAGGAGCCGGTAAAGAGACCCAGTACTTC
CDR3: CASSPGDRGGAGKETQYF
size: .
V: TRBV19
J: TRBJ2-5
D: .

DNA: TGTGCCAAGATTACTTTTCAGGGGGCGCGGGGAACCGGGGAGCTGTTTTTT
CDR3: CAKITFQGARGTGELFF
size: .
V: TRBV19
J: TRBJ2-2
D: TRBD1

DNA: TGTGCCAGCAGGACGGACAGGGGAGGTGGCTACACCTTC
CDR3: CASRTDRGGGYTF
size: .
V: TRBV28
J: TRBJ1-2
D: TRBD1

DNA: TGTGCCAGTAGTAGAGGGGCGGGGTATGGCTACACCTTC
CDR3: CASSRGAGYGYTF
size: .
V: TRBV19
J: TRBJ1-2
D: .

DNA: TGTGCCAGCAGCCCGGGGACTAGCGGGGGGGTTTACAATGAGCAGTTCTTC
CDR3: CASSPGTSGGVYNEQFF
size: .
V: TRBV5-4
J: TRBJ2-1
D: TRBD2

DNA: TGTGCCTGGAGTGTACCCCTGATATGGACAGGGGAGGACACCGGGGAGCTGTTTTTT
CDR3: CAWSVPLIWTGEDTGELFF
size: .
V: TRBV30
J: TRBJ2-2
D: TRBD1

DNA: TGTGCCAGCAGCCAAGGGACAGGGGATGGAAACACCATATATTTT
CDR3: CASSQGTGDGNTIYF
size: .
V: TRBV4-2
J: TRBJ1-3
D: TRBD1

DNA: TGTGCCAGCAGTTTAGCCGACAGGGCGGACGGCTACACCTTC
CDR3: CASSLADRADGYTF
size: .
V: TRBV28
J: TRBJ1-2
D: TRBD1

DNA: TGTGCCATCAGTGAGGACACCCCTTATAGCAATCAGCCCCAGCATTTT
CDR3: CAISEDTPYSNQPQHF
size: medium-sized
V: TRBV10-3
J: TRBJ1-5
D: .

DNA: TGTGCCAGCCGGGGGGCGGCTAATGAAAAACTGTTTTTT
CDR3: CASRGAANEKLFF
size: .
V: TRBV7-2
J: TRBJ1-4
D: .